Below are 32 T cell receptor beta chains sequenced from a single sample in a study of PD-1 blockade in classical Hodgkin lymphoma. Profiling relied on immunoSEQ multiplex PCR, and the TCRdb table lists in-frame clones only, not all of them. This sample yields 28,000 or so clones, of which around 67% are seen a single time; 10% to 15% belongs to the top ten. Each and every patient relapsed after autologous stem cell transplantation, and patients got differing brentuximab vedotin exposure. Material: peripheral blood mononuclear cells (PBMCs), obtained before the second cycle of nivolumab. These receptors were obtained from a human donor with classical Hodgkin lymphoma.

This chain uses TRBV18 with TRBJ1-2; D remains ambiguous. The length of the CDR3 is 13 residues. V lost 5 bases, J lost 2 bases, and 9 bases lay in between. Germline CDR1 reads KGHSH; CDR2 reads LQKENI. CDR3 coding DNA: TGTGCCAGCTCAGGGCAGAGCAACTATGGCTACACCTTC. Amino acid sequence: CASSGQSNYGYTF.

This chain joins TRBV30 and TRBJ1-5; D remains unclear. This CDR3 has 13 amino acids. Germline assignment: CDR1 GTSNPN and CDR2 SVGIG (reference sequence). V dropped 4 bases and J dropped 6 bases, with 13 bases sitting between them. The CDR3 bases are TGTGCCTGGACAACTTCGCCGGGTCAGCCCCAGCATTTT. Its protein is CAWTTSPGQPQHF.

In this sample, this clone turned up once. The chain joins TRBV6-5 to TRBJ1-2, with D tentatively TRBD1 (6 bases). This CDR3 has 14 amino acids. Deletions cut 2 bases from V and 8 bases from J, with 15 bases between. The germline gives CDR1 MNHEY, CDR2 SVGAGI. CDR3 loop: CASSYDNRVEGYTF. The CDR3 DNA sequence: TGTGCCAGCAGTTACGACAACAGGGTGGAAGGCTACACCTTC.

The chain recombines TRBV28 with TRBJ1-1; D is unresolved. Deletions cut 8 bases from V and 0 bases from J, with 13 bases between. The CDR3 length is 14 residues. Germline assignment: CDR1 MDHEN and CDR2 SYDVKM. The DNA for the CDR3 is TGTGCCAGCCAAAAAGGACTTATGAACACTGAAGCTTTCTTT. Amino acid sequence: CASQKGLMNTEAFF.

J is TRBJ1-5 and V is TRBV5-6, with 7 bases matching TRBD1. The J segment lost 0 bases and the V segment lost 1 base, leaving 4 bases of the junction unmatched. This CDR3 region has 16 residues. Germline V gives CDR1 SGHDT, CDR2 YYEEEE. The CDR3 spells CASSLRGQFSNQPQHF. The CDR3 DNA is TGTGCCAGCAGCTTGCGGGGACAGTTTAGCAATCAGCCCCAGCATTTT.

The chain combines TRBV5-6 with TRBJ2-7, with a tentative D call TRBD1 (6 bases). V dropped 0 bases and J dropped 4 bases, with 14 bases sitting between them. Germline V gene sequence: CDR1 SGHDT, CDR2 YYEEEE. The CDR3 sequence is 15 residues long. In DNA, the CDR3 is TGTGCCAGCAGCTTGGGACAGGAGACGGGATACGAGCAGTACTTC. Protein: CASSLGQETGYEQYF.

The rearrangement links TRBV5-1 to TRBJ2-3; D is undetermined. Trimming removed 0 bases at V and 8 bases at J, with 22 bases between. The germline gives CDR1 SGHRS, CDR2 YFSETQ. The CDR3 totals 17 residues. CDR3 bases: TGCGCCAGCAGCTTGGGGTTCACGGCCAAGCCCCTCGGTACGCAGTATTTT. This encodes CASSLGFTAKPLGTQYF.

This clone was counted a few times. The J gene is TRBJ1-1, the V gene TRBV20-1, with D maybe TRBD1 (5 bases). Trimming pared 2 bases from V and 11 bases from J, leaving 9 bases between. Germline CDR1 reads DFQATT; CDR2 reads SNEGSKA (reference sequence). The CDR3 extends over 10 amino acids. This CDR3 reads CSARKWGAFF. Here the CDR3 DNA reads TGCAGTGCTAGAAAATGGGGCGCTTTCTTT.

This chain connects TRBV6-9 to TRBJ1-2, with D unresolved. The V gene's germline CDR1 is MNHGY and CDR2 SVAAGI. V was cut by 8 bases and J by 4 bases, with 5 bases left in between. The CDR3 is 10 residues long. CDR3 in amino acids: CASLGYGYTF. In DNA form, the CDR3 reads TGTGCCAGCCTCGGCTATGGCTACACCTTC.

Within the sample, this clone is medium-sized (0.01 to 0.1%). The chain combines TRBV9 with TRBJ1-5; D is ambiguous. Germline V gene sequence: CDR1 SGDLS, CDR2 YYNGEE. This CDR3 has 15 residues. Trimming removed 0 bases at V and 0 bases at J, with 7 bases between. CDR3 residues: CASSVEGISNQPQHF. The CDR3 nucleotides are TGTGCCAGCAGCGTAGAAGGGATTAGCAATCAGCCCCAGCATTTT.

Relative to its sample, this clone is medium-sized. The V and J genes are TRBV28 and TRBJ2-7; D is unclear. V was pared by 5 bases and J by 2 bases, with 10 bases between. Germline V lookup: CDR1 MDHEN, CDR2 SYDVKM. The CDR3 has 13 residues. The CDR3 bases are TGTGCCAGCAGTCAAGGGTGGACCTACGAGCAGTACTTC. Its protein product is CASSQGWTYEQYF. The variable domain in full, with the rest retrieved from reference TRBV28 and TRBJ2-7, is DVKVTQSSRYLVKRTGEKVFLECVQDMDHENMFWYRQDPGLGLRLIYFSYDVKMKEKGDIPEGYSVSREKKERFSLILESASTNQTSMYLCASSQGWTYEQYFGPGTRLTVT.

The genes are TRBV4-2 and TRBJ1-5; TRBD1 aligns across 10 bases. Germline CDR1 and CDR2: LGHNA and YNFKEQ. J lost 7 bases, V lost 1 base, and 10 bases had no gene match. CDR3 length: 17 amino acids. This chain's CDR3 is CASSQALSTGGGQPQHF. The CDR3, as DNA: TGTGCCAGCAGCCAAGCCCTTTCGACAGGGGGCGGGCAGCCCCAGCATTTT.

This rearrangement joins TRBV19 to TRBJ1-1; D is unclear. The CDR3 is made up of 14 amino acids. Trimming shortened V by 3 bases and J by 0 bases, and 8 bases separated the two germline ends. CDR1 is LNHDA and CDR2 is SQIVND in the germline V gene (reference sequence). The CDR3 nucleotides read TGTGCCAGTAGTATTGGCCTAATGAACACTGAAGCTTTCTTT. Protein: CASSIGLMNTEAFF.

This CDR3 is CASSRLDNEQFF. DNA for the CDR3: TGTGCCAGCAGTCGACTAGACAATGAGCAGTTCTTC. The chain recombines TRBV27 with TRBJ2-1; D might be TRBD2 (6 bases). Germline assignment: CDR1 MNHEY and CDR2 SMNVEV (reference sequence). The germline V and J ends were trimmed by 5 bases and 5 bases, with 7 bases remaining between them. This CDR3 contains 12 residues.

This clone was counted only a few times. The CDR3 DNA reads as TGCAGTGCTAGTAGGAACAATGAGCAGTTCTTC. Encoded protein: CSASRNNEQFF. The chain joins TRBV20-1 to TRBJ2-1, with D unclear. V lost 3 bases and J lost 5, with 5 bases in between. This CDR3 has 11 residues. Germline CDR1 DFQATT, CDR2 SNEGSKA (reference sequence).

This rearrangement joins TRBV19 to TRBJ2-1; D perhaps matches TRBD2 (5 bases). The CDR3 sequence is 14 residues long. Trimming removed 0 bases from V and 6 bases from J, with 9 bases in between. Germline V gene lookup returns CDR1 LNHDA and CDR2 SQIVND (reference sequence). CDR3 sequence: CASSIDPGINEQFF. CDR3 bases: TGTGCCAGTAGTATAGATCCGGGAATCAATGAGCAGTTCTTC.

The chain couples TRBV5-1 to TRBJ1-2; D unresolved. The CDR3 runs to 14 residues. Between the trimmed V and J ends, which lost 3 bases and 2 bases, there was a span of 11 bases. Germline CDR1 reads SGHRS; CDR2 reads YFSETQ. CDR3 loop: CASSSSTGNYGYTF. In DNA, the CDR3 is TGCGCCAGCAGCTCTTCGACTGGAAACTATGGCTACACCTTC.

The rearrangement links TRBV21-1 to TRBJ2-3. TRBV21-1 is marked as a pseudogene. This CDR3 is built from 13 residues. CDR3 nucleotides: TGTGCCAGCAGCAAAGGGATTCGGGACGAATTGTATTTT. It codes for CASSKGIRDELYF.

With respect to this clone: This may come from a read error, since a much larger clone is one base off. This specimen includes other DNA sequences encoding the same CDR3. The chain carries TRBV21-1 and TRBJ1-5; the table names TRBD1, a call not compared with the DNA. TRBV21-1 is deemed a pseudogene. The CDR3 consists of 17 residues. CDR3 nucleotides: TGTGCCAGCATCCACCGAGCTTGGGACAGGGGCGATCAACCCCAGCATTTT. It yields the protein CASIHRAWDRGDQPQHF.

The chain carries TRBV11-2 and TRBJ2-5; D remains ambiguous. This CDR3 comprises 13 residues. Germline CDR1 SGHAT, CDR2 FQNNGV. The V gene lost 1 base and the J gene lost 2 bases, with 5 bases spanning the gap. CDR3 in DNA: TGTGCCAGCAGCTTAGGACGACAAGAGACCCAGTACTTC. This codes for CASSLGRQETQYF. Using reference TRBV11-2 and TRBJ2-5 for the parts outside the CDR3, the full variable domain is EAGVAQSPRYKIIEKRQSVAFWCNPISGHATLYWYQQILGQGPKLLIQFQNNGVVDDSQLPKDRFSAERLKGVDSTLKIQPAKLEDSAVYLCASSLGRQETQYFGPGTRLLVL.

V and J are TRBV21-1 and TRBJ2-3; TRBD1, as called in the table, went unchecked against the DNA. TRBV21-1 is reported as a pseudogene. There are 12 residues in the CDR3. In nucleotides, the CDR3 is TGTGCCAGCGTGGCCTGTCCAGATACGCAGTATTTT. Its translation is CASVACPDTQYF.

Only one count was recorded for this clone. The chain has TRBV7-2 and TRBJ2-4; D is perhaps TRBD1 or TRBD2 (6 bases each). V lost 2 bases and J 8 bases, leaving 7 bases between the germline ends. The CDR3 is made up of 12 amino acids. Germline CDR1 SGHTA, CDR2 FQGNSA. CDR3 region: CASSLRGDIQYF. CDR3 DNA: TGTGCCAGCAGCTTAAGGGGGGACATTCAGTACTTC.

V gene TRBV19 combines with J gene TRBJ2-7; D assignment may be TRBD1 or TRBD2 (5 bases each). Germline lookup yields CDR1 LNHDA and CDR2 SQIVND (reference sequence). The CDR3 sequence is 15 residues long. Trimming shortened V by 4 bases and J by 5 bases, and 18 bases separated the two germline ends. Here the CDR3 DNA reads TGTGCCAGTAGTACCCGCCGGAAAATGGGGGACGAGCAGTACTTC. It yields the protein CASSTRRKMGDEQYF.

The chain employs TRBV6-5 and TRBJ1-2, with TRBD1 matching 7 bases. The CDR3 covers 13 residues. Germline CDR1 reads MNHEY; CDR2 reads SVGAGI. J gave up 2 bases and V 10 bases, and 7 bases lay outside the gene matches. CDR3 amino acids: CATSKGANYGYTF. CDR3 DNA sequence: TGTGCCACCTCGAAGGGGGCAAACTATGGCTACACCTTC.

The chain employs TRBV19 and TRBJ1-5; tentatively, D is TRBD1 (5 bases). Trimming cost V 5 bases and J 2 bases, with 10 bases left between them. Looked up from germline, CDR1 is LNHDA and CDR2 is SQIVND (reference sequence). This CDR3 comprises 14 residues. The CDR3 coding sequence is TGTGCCAGTAGTTGGGGGGATGGCAATCAGCCCCAGCATTTT. As protein: CASSWGDGNQPQHF.

This clone ranks as large. This chain joins TRBV19 and TRBJ2-1, with TRBD2 matching over 13 bases. Germline V gene lookup returns CDR1 LNHDA and CDR2 SQIVND (reference sequence). The CDR3 length is 15 residues. J lost 2 bases, V lost 5 bases, and 0 bases had no gene match. CDR3 loop: CASSGTSGAYNEQFF. CDR3 bases: TGTGCCAGTAGTGGGACTAGCGGGGCCTACAATGAGCAGTTCTTC.

J is TRBJ1-2 and V is TRBV28, with D possibly being TRBD1 (5 bases). Deletions cut 5 bases from V and 7 bases from J, with 17 bases between. Germline assignment: CDR1 MDHEN and CDR2 SYDVKM. There are 14 residues in the CDR3. CDR3 sequence (DNA): TGTGCCAGCAGTCGGCGGGGGATAGGTAGTGGCTACACCTTC. The encoded protein is CASSRRGIGSGYTF.

CDR3 nucleotide sequence: TGTGCCAGCAGCGAGGGGCCCCTATACGAGCAGTACTTC. The encoded protein is CASSEGPLYEQYF. The chain carries TRBV28 and TRBJ2-7; D tentatively reads TRBD1 or TRBD2 (5 bases each). V was cut by 6 bases and J by 4 bases, with 13 bases left in between. Germline values: CDR1 MDHEN, CDR2 SYDVKM. CDR3 length equals 13 residues.

There are a few counts of this clone. The V and J genes are TRBV4-2 and TRBJ2-1, with 10 bases lining up with TRBD2. The germline V gene has CDR1 LGHNA and CDR2 YNFKEQ. Trimming cost V 4 bases and J 5 bases; bases outside gene matches: 5. The CDR3 runs 15 residues. The CDR3 nucleotides are TGTGCCAGCAGCCTCCGGACTAGCGGCGACAATGAGCAGTTCTTC. It specifies CASSLRTSGDNEQFF.

V gene TRBV18 combines with J gene TRBJ2-1, with 7 bases aligning to TRBD2. In germline, CDR1 is KGHSH, CDR2 LQKENI. CDR3 length: 16 residues. The V gene end was trimmed by 1 base and the J gene end by 2 bases; junction bases not matched to a gene: 5. The CDR3 loop reads CASSPLAGVPYNEQFF. The DNA for the CDR3 is TGTGCCAGCTCACCACTTGCGGGGGTTCCCTACAATGAGCAGTTCTTC.

The chain couples TRBV5-5 to TRBJ1-1; D remains ambiguous. The CDR3 covers 16 residues. Germline values: CDR1 SGHKS, CDR2 YYEKEE (reference sequence). The ends were cut back, 0 bases at V and 7 bases at J, with 19 bases in the middle. CDR3 bases: TGTGCCAGCAGCTTGGCGGGGAGGGCCCCTCTAAATGAAGCTTTCTTT. It is translated as CASSLAGRAPLNEAFF. Full variable domain (missing parts from reference TRBV5-5 and TRBJ1-1): DAGVTQSPTHLIKTRGQQVTLRCSPISGHKSVSWYQQVLGQGPQFIFQYYEKEERGRGNFPDRFSARQFPNYSSELNVNALLLGDSALYLCASSLAGRAPLNEAFFGQGTRLTVV.

V usage is TRBV19 and J usage is TRBJ1-3; D remains unclear. Germline V gives CDR1 LNHDA, CDR2 SQIVND (reference sequence). Trimming left V 8 bases short and J 2 bases short, with 10 bases between. The CDR3 is 13 residues long. DNA for the CDR3: TGTGCCAGTTCGCGCCGAGCTGGAAACACCATATATTTT. Translated: CASSRRAGNTIYF.